This note documents a single T cell receptor beta chain sequence. Germline V gene data show CDR1 as SGHAT and CDR2 as FQNNGV. There are 17 residues in the CDR3. Trimming stripped 7 bases from V and 1 base from J, with 21 bases between. This record comes from a study of tumor-infiltrating lymphocytes in primary liver carcinoma. Study-level background: Men and women, 30 to 69 years of age, made up the patients.

Co-extraction yielded RNA and DNA from approximately 22-30 mg of unsorted bulk tissue. Every tumor sample had over 80% viable tumor cells. cDNA specific to TCR beta was made from 500 ng of total RNA, with a constant-region primer employed for priming. ARM-PCR, slightly modified, supplied the TCR beta libraries through three nested multiplex PCR rounds. A C-beta reverse primer and TRBV1-TRBV30 forward primers served in each of the first two PCR rounds, at about 10 cycles apiece. Using its own MiXCR run on the multiplex PCR reads, TCRdb lists one record per CDR3 protein. The sample consists of approximately 100,000 distinct CDR3 sequences, under 70% of them appearing once.

The sequence was collected from a woman aged 60-70 years with primary liver carcinoma and hepatitis B virus infection. The specimen was liver tumor tissue from sampling region 2. The subset here: tumor region T2, inferior pole. The V and J genes are TRBV11-2 and TRBJ2-3; D call uncertain. CDR3 region: CASNLGIRREGTDTQYF. The DNA of the CDR3 is TGTGCCAGCAATTTGGGGATTCGAAGGGAAGGCACAGATACGCAGTATTTT.